A single TCR beta chain is shown here with its context. Its antigen is currently unknown. The data were taken from a study of OX40 agonist ivuxolimab in advanced cancers. Background on the study: Patients got intravenous ivuxolimab at 0.01 to 10 mg/kg every 2 weeks. Points from the study as a whole: Dose levels from 0.1 to 3.0 mg/kg saw CD4+ and CD8+ blood T cells expand clonally by week 6.

The cohort excluded patients with autoimmune disease history or systemic immunosuppression. The CDR3 contains 13 residues. Germline CDR1 SGHTA, CDR2 FQGNSA. V shed 2 bases and J shed 4 bases, with 8 bases lying between them. Some clones are missing from TCRdb's copy, which holds only in-frame ones; the method was immunoSEQ multiplex PCR. The profile shows tens of thousands of clones, nearly 75% of them singletons. The receptor was isolated from an adult with an advanced solid tumor such as melanoma, head and neck, liver or kidney cancer. Source: CD4+ or CD8+ T cells sorted from blood, taken in a trial of the OX40 agonist ivuxolimab. The chain carries TRBV7-2 and TRBJ1-1; no definite D call. This CDR3 reads CASSLWSGTEAFF. CDR3 bases: TGTGCCAGCAGCTTATGGTCGGGCACTGAAGCTTTCTTT.